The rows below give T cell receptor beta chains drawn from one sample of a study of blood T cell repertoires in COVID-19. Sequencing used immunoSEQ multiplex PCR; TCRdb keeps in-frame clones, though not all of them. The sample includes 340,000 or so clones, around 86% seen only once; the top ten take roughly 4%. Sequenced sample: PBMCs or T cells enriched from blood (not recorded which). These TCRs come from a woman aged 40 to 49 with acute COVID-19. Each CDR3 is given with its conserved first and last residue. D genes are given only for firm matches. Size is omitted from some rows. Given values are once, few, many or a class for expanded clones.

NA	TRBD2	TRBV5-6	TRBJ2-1	CASGTSGKRIPSYNEQFF	TGTGCCAGCGGGACTAGCGGGAAAAGAATACCCTCCTACAATGAGCAGTTCTTC
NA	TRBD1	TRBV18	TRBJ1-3	CASSLSTGVISGNTIYF	TGTGCCAGCTCACTCTCGACAGGGGTTATCTCTGGAAACACCATATATTTT
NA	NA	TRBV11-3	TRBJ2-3	CASSSGVSSTDTQYF	TGTGCCAGCAGCTCGGGGGTGTCTAGCACAGATACGCAGTATTTT
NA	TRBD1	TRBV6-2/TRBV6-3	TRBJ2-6	CASSYMQPGQGRSGANVLTF	TGTGCCAGCAGTTATATGCAACCGGGACAGGGAAGATCTGGGGCCAACGTCCTGACTTTC
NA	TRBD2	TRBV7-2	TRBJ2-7	CASSPFLAGEDYEQYF	TGTGCCAGCAGCCCTTTTCTTGCGGGAGAAGACTACGAGCAGTACTTC
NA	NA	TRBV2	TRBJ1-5	CASSEARQGNQPQHF	TGTGCCAGCAGTGAAGCGCGACAGGGCAATCAGCCCCAGCATTTT
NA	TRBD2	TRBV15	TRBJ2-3	CATSGTLTSVIAHTQYF	TGTGCCACCAGCGGAACCTTAACTAGCGTCATTGCCCATACGCAGTATTTT
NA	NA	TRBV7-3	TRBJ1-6	CASSRRAGYDSPLHF	TGTGCCAGCAGCCGTAGGGCAGGGTATGATTCACCCCTCCACTTT
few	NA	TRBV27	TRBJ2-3	CASSFLSTSPFTDTQYF	TGTGCCAGCAGTTTTCTCTCTACTAGCCCCTTCACAGATACGCAGTATTTT
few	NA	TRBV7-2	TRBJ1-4	CASSLGNRPNEKLFF	TGTGCCAGCAGCTTAGGGAACAGGCCCAATGAAAAACTGTTTTTT
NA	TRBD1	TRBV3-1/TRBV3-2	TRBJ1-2	CASSLQGQSFGYTF	TGTGCCAGCAGCCTACAGGGACAGAGTTTTGGCTACACCTTC
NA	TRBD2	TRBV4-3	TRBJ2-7	CASSQEQIAGANLYEQYF	TGCGCCAGCAGCCAAGAGCAGATAGCGGGGGCCAACCTCTACGAGCAGTACTTC
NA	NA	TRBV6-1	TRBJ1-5	CASNSQGNQPQHF	TGTGCCAGCAACTCACAGGGCAATCAGCCCCAGCATTTT
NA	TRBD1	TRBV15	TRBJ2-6	CATSTPGGSGANVLTF	TGTGCCACCAGTACACCAGGGGGCTCTGGGGCCAACGTCCTGACTTTC
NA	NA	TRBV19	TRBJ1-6	CASSIRQGWDNSPLHF	TGTGCCAGTAGTATACGGCAGGGGTGGGATAATTCACCCCTCCACTTT
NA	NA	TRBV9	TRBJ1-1	CASSFNADRANTEAFF	TGTGCCAGCAGCTTCAACGCAGACAGAGCAAACACTGAAGCTTTCTTT
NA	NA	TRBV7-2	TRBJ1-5	CASSLVGQGYQPQHF	TGTGCCAGCAGCTTAGTGGGGCAGGGGTATCAGCCCCAGCATTTT
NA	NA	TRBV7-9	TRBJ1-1	CASSLAQMNTEAFF	TGTGCCAGCAGCTTAGCTCAGATGAACACTGAAGCTTTCTTT
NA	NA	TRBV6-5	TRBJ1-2	CASSQGYGYTF	TGTGCCAGCAGTCAGGGTTATGGCTACACCTTC
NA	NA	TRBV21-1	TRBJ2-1	CASSKVEGSGQFF	TGTGCCAGCAGCAAAGTTGAGGGATCGGGGCAGTTCTTC
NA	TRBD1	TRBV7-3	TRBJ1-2	CASSHGQGANYGYTF	TGTGCCAGCAGCCATGGACAGGGGGCTAACTATGGCTACACCTTC
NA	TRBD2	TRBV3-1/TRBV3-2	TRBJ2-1	CASSLLAGDKFF	TGTGCCAGCAGCCTGTTAGCGGGAGACAAGTTCTTC
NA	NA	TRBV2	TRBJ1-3	CASSLGSSGNTIYF	TGTGCCAGCAGCCTCGGGAGTTCTGGAAACACCATATATTTT
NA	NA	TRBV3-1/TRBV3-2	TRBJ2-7	CASSHPGGYEQYF	TGTGCCAGCAGCCATCCCGGAGGATACGAGCAGTACTTC
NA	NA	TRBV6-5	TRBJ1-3	CASSPRQYSGNTIYF	TGTGCCAGCAGTCCCCGTCAGTACTCTGGAAACACCATATATTTT
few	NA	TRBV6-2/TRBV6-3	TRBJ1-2	CASSLGYFQGTEGYTF	TGTGCCAGCAGTTTAGGTTACTTTCAGGGGACGGAAGGCTACACCTTC
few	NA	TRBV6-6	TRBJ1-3	CASRDTGSGSGNTIYF	TGTGCCAGCAGAGACACAGGGTCAGGGTCTGGAAACACCATATATTTT
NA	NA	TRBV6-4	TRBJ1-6	CASSDRPGANSPLHF	TGTGCCAGCAGTGACCGTCCGGGAGCAAATTCACCCCTCCACTTT
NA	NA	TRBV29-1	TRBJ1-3	CSVVPRTTGNTIYF	TGCAGCGTTGTACCGCGGACTACTGGAAACACCATATATTTT
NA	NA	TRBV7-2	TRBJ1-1	CASSPVAGNTEAFF	TGTGCCAGCAGCCCCGTGGCAGGGAACACTGAAGCTTTCTTT
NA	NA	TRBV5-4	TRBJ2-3	CASSLDIAETDTQYF	TGTGCCAGCAGCTTGGATATAGCGGAAACAGATACGCAGTATTTT
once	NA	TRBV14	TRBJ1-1	CASATTGSPFF	TGTGCCAGCGCCACGACGGGGAGTCCTTTCTTT
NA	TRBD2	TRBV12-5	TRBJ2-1	CASGTSGAEGEQFF	TGTGCTAGTGGCACTAGCGGGGCCGAGGGTGAGCAGTTCTTC
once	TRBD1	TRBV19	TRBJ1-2	CASTGQRDYGYTF	TGTGCCAGTACGGGACAGAGGGACTATGGCTACACCTTC
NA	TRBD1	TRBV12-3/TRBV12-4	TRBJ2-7	CASSSDRAGEQYF	TGTGCCAGCAGTTCGGACAGGGCTGGCGAGCAGTACTTC
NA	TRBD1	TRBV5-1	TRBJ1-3	CASSLSTGASGNTIYF	TGCGCCAGCAGCTTGTCAACAGGGGCCTCTGGAAACACCATATATTTT
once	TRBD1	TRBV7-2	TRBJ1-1	CASGGEGAAFF	TGTGCCAGCGGGGGCGAGGGGGCAGCTTTCTTT
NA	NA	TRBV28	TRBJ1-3	CASSAPGGVGSGNTIYF	TGTGCCAGCAGTGCGCCCGGGGGAGTAGGCTCTGGAAACACCATATATTTT
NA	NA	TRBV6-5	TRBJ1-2	CASSCVSAGCSYGYTF	TGTGCCAGCAGTTGCGTTTCGGCGGGTTGTAGCTATGGCTACACCTTC
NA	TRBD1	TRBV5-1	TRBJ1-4	CASSLGNRGVSEKLFF	TGCGCCAGCAGCTTGGGGAACAGGGGAGTAAGTGAAAAACTGTTTTTT
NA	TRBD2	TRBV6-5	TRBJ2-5	CASSYPTSGGAETQYF	TGTGCCAGCAGTTACCCGACTAGCGGGGGGGCTGAGACCCAGTACTTC
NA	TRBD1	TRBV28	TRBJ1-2	CASSPSQGVYGYTF	TGTGCCAGCAGTCCGTCACAGGGGGTGTATGGCTACACCTTC
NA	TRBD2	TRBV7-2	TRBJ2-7	CASSLVGGLAGRYEQYF	TGTGCCAGCAGCTTAGTAGGAGGACTAGCGGGGCGTTACGAGCAGTACTTC
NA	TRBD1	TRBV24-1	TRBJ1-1	CATSDLDRGGLLF	TGTGCCACCAGTGACCTGGACAGGGGAGGGCTTCTTTTT
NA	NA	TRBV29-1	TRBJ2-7	CSGYGQQGSIDEQYF	TGCAGCGGCTATGGACAACAGGGTAGTATCGACGAGCAGTACTTC
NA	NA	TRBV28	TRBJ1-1	CANSGALGATEAFF	TGTGCCAACTCAGGGGCCCTGGGGGCCACTGAAGCTTTCTTT